In its sample, the clone carrying this T cell receptor (beta chain) was seen many times. Its matching antigen is unknown. An absence of ophthalmopathy progression within 18 months meant stable Graves' hyperthyroidism. Lactation, pregnancy, other autoimmune disease or uncontrolled infection led to exclusion of patients. The authors took PBMCs from 8.5 to 10 ml fresh peripheral blood. Authors of the study amplified TCR beta CDR3 regions from RNA transcripts. During a first-round RT-PCR of the TCR CDR3, the HTBI primer set was used. TCRdb analysed the multiplex PCR reads with MiXCR anew, one entry per CDR3 protein. The table has 470,000 or so distinct CDR3 sequences, around 21% seen once. The length of the CDR3 is 14 residues. Germline CDR1 reads SEHNR; CDR2 reads FQNEAQ (reference sequence). Trimming stripped 4 bases from V and 3 bases from J, with 10 bases between. This record belongs to a study of T cells in Graves' hyperthyroidism and ophthalmopathy.

Study-level points and caveats: The model anticipated ophthalmopathy a median around 6 months pre-onset.

The genes are TRBV7-9 and TRBJ1-3, with D perhaps TRBD1 (5 bases). The specimen sequenced was blood. The clonotype was recovered from a man younger than 35 with Graves' hyperthyroidism. CDR3 region: CASSSQGIGNTIYF. CDR3 DNA sequence: TGTGCCAGCAGCTCCCAGGGTATTGGAAACACCATATATTTT.